In its sample, the clone carrying this T cell receptor beta chain was seen many times. Germline lookup yields CDR1 DFQATT and CDR2 SNEGSKA (reference sequence). The CDR3 consists of 15 residues. The V segment lost 6 bases and the J segment 5 bases; nucleotides outside the gene matches: 14. Peripheral venous blood was drawn in roughly 5.7-milliliter volumes, with a draw taken at each of two separate time points. Starting from genomic DNA, TCR beta CDR3 was amplified through two-round multiplex PCR. Specific primers for each TRBV and TRBJ gene were what first-round PCR used. TCRdb ran MiXCR on the multiplex PCR reads and lists one entry per CDR3 protein. The sample has 15,000 to 20,000 distinct CDR3 sequences, around 32% seen once. The data belong to a study of prognosis after radiotherapy for stage I lung cancer.

The receptor was isolated from a donor older than 45 with non-small cell lung cancer. The V call is TRBV20-1, the J call TRBJ2-7; 9 positions match TRBD1. This specimen consisted of PBMCs, obtained before or after stereotactic body radiation therapy (not recorded which). Here the CDR3 DNA reads TGCAGTGCCCGAGACCCGGGACAGGGAGTTCACGAGCAGTACTTC. Its translation is CSARDPGQGVHEQYF.